This T cell receptor (beta chain) was captured in a study of metastatic and nonmetastatic thyroid tumors. MiXCR was used by TCRdb to re-call the PCR reads. The sample has several thousand clones; about 30% are singletons. The CDR3 has 18 residues. CDR1 and CDR2 (germline): SGHRS, YFSETQ. As to this clone: Antigen specificity is unknown. A read error may account for a junction end that differs from germline.

Every patient was untreated before thyroid surgery. Study-level results: Within blood and tumor, benign nodules reportedly had significantly lower TCR beta diversity than malignant thyroid tumors did.

The chain recombines TRBV5-1 with TRBJ2-2; 11 positions agree with TRBD2. Sequenced: adjacent normal tissue. The receptor comes from a female donor with papillary thyroid cancer or a benign thyroid nodule (not recorded which). Some clones in this sample may be carry-over from other donors' samples. The CDR3 coding sequence is TGCGCCAGCAGCTCCAATATCGGGACTAGCGGTCGCACCGGGGAGCCGTTTTTT. This translates into CASSSNIGTSGRTGEPFF.